A single T cell receptor beta chain is shown here with its context. This specimen belongs to a study of CD8 T cells in Susac syndrome. Random hexamers primed reverse transcription of about 0.45 to 1 ug RNA. TCRdb called the immunoSEQ multiplex PCR reads again in MiXCR, with one record for every CDR3 protein. The sample holds about 150,000 distinct CDR3 sequences; approximately 94% are singletons and the top ten take around 0.21%. The receptor comes from a human donor with multiple sclerosis. What was sequenced was CD8+ T cells from PBMCs.

The CDR3 sequence: CAWSVLPTGDSGGYTF. CDR3 bases: TGTGCCTGGAGTGTACTTCCGACAGGGGATAGTGGGGGCTACACCTTC. V and J are TRBV30 and TRBJ1-2, with 8 bases aligning to TRBD1. Germline values: CDR1 GTSNPN, CDR2 SVGIG (reference sequence). J lost 8 bases, V lost 0 bases, and 14 bases had no gene match. The CDR3 is 16 amino acids. Looking up the rest from reference TRBV30 and TRBJ1-2 gives the full variable domain: SQTIHQWPATLVQPVGSPLSLECTVEGTSNPNLYWYRQAAGRGLQLLFYSVGIGQISSEVPQNLSASRPQDRQFILSSKKLLLSDSGFYLCAWSVLPTGDSGGYTFGSGTRLTVV.